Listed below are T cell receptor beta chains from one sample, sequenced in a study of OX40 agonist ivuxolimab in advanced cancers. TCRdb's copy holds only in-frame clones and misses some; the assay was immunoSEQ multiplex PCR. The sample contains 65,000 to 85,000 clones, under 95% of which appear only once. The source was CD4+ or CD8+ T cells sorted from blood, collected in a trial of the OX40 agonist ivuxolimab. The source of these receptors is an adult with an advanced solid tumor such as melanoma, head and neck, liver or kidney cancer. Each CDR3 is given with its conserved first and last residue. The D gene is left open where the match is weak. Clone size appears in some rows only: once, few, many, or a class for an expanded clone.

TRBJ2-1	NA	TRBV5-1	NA	CASSPPVFEGLPNEQFF	TGCGCCAGCAGTCCACCCGTTTTCGAAGGTCTGCCCAATGAGCAGTTCTTC
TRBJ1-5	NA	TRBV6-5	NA	CASSYAGGENQPQHF	TGTGCCAGCAGTTACGCGGGGGGCGAGAATCAGCCCCAGCATTTT
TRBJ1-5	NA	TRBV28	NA	CASSLARRSNQPQHF	TGTGCCAGCAGTTTAGCCAGGAGGAGCAATCAGCCCCAGCATTTT
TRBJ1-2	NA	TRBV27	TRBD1	CASSFAPGQGLGYTF	TGTGCCAGCAGTTTCGCACCGGGACAGGGTCTTGGCTACACCTTC
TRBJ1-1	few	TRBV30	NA	CAWRLTGSTEAFF	TGTGCCTGGAGACTTACAGGGAGCACTGAAGCTTTCTTT
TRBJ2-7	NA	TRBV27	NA	CASSFGTAPYEQYF	TGTGCCAGCAGTTTCGGGACTGCCCCCTACGAGCAGTACTTC
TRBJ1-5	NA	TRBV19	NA	CASSPGAGNQPQHF	TGTGCCAGTAGTCCCGGAGCGGGAAATCAGCCCCAGCATTTT
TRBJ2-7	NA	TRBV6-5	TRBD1	CASSYGDRGSYEQYF	TGTGCCAGCAGTTATGGGGACAGGGGGTCCTACGAGCAGTACTTC
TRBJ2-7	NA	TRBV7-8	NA	CASSLGGSSSYEQYF	TGTGCCAGCAGCTTAGGCGGGTCCAGCTCCTACGAGCAGTACTTC
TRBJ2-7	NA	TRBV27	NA	CASSPGTLAYEQYF	TGTGCCAGCAGTCCCGGGACTCTGGCCTACGAGCAGTACTTC
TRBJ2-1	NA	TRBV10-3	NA	CAITGHSYNEQFF	TGTGCCATCACGGGTCACTCCTACAATGAGCAGTTCTTC
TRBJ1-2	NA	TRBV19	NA	CASSISGWGGYTF	TGTGCCAGTAGTATTTCAGGCTGGGGCGGCTACACCTTC
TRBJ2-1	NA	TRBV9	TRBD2	CASSVVAGSGDEQFF	TGTGCCAGCAGCGTAGTAGCGGGGAGTGGGGATGAGCAGTTCTTC
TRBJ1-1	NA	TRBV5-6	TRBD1	CASSLVPGGITEAFF	TGTGCCAGCAGCTTGGTTCCAGGGGGAATTACTGAAGCTTTCTTT
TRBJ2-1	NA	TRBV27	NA	CASSLGPNSYNEQFF	TGTGCCAGCAGTTTGGGCCCGAACTCCTACAATGAGCAGTTCTTC
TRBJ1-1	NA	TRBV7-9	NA	CASSLGLGSRNTEAFF	TGTGCCAGCAGCTTAGGTCTCGGGAGTAGGAACACTGAAGCTTTCTTT
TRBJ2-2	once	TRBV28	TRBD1	CASSRDRGLTGELFF	TGTGCCAGCAGTCGGGACAGGGGGTTAACCGGGGAGCTGTTTTTT
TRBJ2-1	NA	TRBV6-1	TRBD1	CAGGQTDDEQFF	TGTGCCGGGGGACAGACCGACGATGAGCAGTTCTTC
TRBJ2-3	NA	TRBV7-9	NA	CASSQRRQGISTDTQYF	TGTGCCAGCAGCCAGAGGAGGCAGGGGATTAGCACAGATACGCAGTATTTT
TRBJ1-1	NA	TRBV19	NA	CASSKRTHLNDEAFF	TGTGCCAGTAGTAAACGAACACACCTTAACGATGAAGCTTTCTTT
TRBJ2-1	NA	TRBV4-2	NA	CASSQEELARNEQFF	TGTGCCAGCAGCCAAGAGGAGCTAGCTAGAAATGAGCAGTTCTTC
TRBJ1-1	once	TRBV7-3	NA	CASSPDGNTEAFF	TGTGCCAGCAGCCCCGACGGAAACACTGAAGCTTTCTTT
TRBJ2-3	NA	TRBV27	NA	CASSHTDTQYF	TGTGCCAGCAGCCACACAGATACGCAGTATTTT
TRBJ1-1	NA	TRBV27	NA	CASSLAGQGAFNTEAFF	TGTGCCAGCAGTTTGGCCGGGCAGGGTGCCTTTAACACTGAAGCTTTCTTT
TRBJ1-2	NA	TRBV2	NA	CASTMTDNYGYTF	TGTGCCAGCACTATGACAGATAACTATGGCTACACCTTC
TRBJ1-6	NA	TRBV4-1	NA	CASSQFPGPDSPLHF	TGCGCCAGCAGCCAGTTCCCGGGCCCAGATTCACCCCTCCACTTT
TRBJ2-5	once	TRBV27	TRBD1	CARSGGETQYF	TGTGCCAGATCAGGGGGTGAGACCCAGTACTTC
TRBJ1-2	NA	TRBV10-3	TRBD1	CAISEDRGDYGYTF	TGTGCCATCAGTGAGGACAGGGGCGACTATGGCTACACCTTC
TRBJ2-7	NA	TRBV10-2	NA	CAPSRVEGTPYEQYF	TGCGCCCCTTCCCGAGTCGAGGGGACGCCCTACGAGCAGTACTTC
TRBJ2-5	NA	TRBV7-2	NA	CASSSPDGPSQETQYF	TGTGCCAGCAGCTCCCCGGATGGCCCCTCACAAGAGACCCAGTACTTC
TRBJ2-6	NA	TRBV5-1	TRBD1	CASSPVPGQGHSGANVLTF	TGCGCCAGCTCCCCTGTCCCGGGACAGGGGCACTCTGGGGCCAACGTCCTGACTTTC
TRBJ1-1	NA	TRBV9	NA	CASSATPSAAVNTEAFF	TGTGCCAGCAGCGCCACACCCTCAGCGGCTGTGAACACTGAAGCTTTCTTT
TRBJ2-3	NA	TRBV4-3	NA	CASSQDSRTTDTQYF	TGCGCCAGCAGCCAAGACTCGCGGACGACAGATACGCAGTATTTT
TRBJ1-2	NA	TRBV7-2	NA	CASSLGTKNGYTF	TGTGCCAGCAGCTTAGGTACGAAGAATGGCTACACCTTC
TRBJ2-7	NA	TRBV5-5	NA	CASSSGYEQYF	TGTGCCAGCAGCTCTGGCTACGAGCAGTACTTC
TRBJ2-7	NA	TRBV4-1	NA	CASSQVGTTDYEQYF	TGCGCCAGCAGCCAAGTCGGGACGACAGACTACGAGCAGTACTTC
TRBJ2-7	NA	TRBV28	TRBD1	CASSLTGTGLYEQYF	TGTGCCAGCAGTCTCACAGGGACAGGTCTCTACGAGCAGTACTTC
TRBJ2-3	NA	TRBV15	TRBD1	CATSRETGGSTDTQYF	TGTGCCACCAGCAGAGAGACAGGGGGAAGCACAGATACGCAGTATTTT
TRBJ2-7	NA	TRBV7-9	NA	CASSATGSSYEQYF	TGTGCCAGCAGCGCTACAGGGAGTTCCTACGAGCAGTACTTC
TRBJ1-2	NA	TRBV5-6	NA	CASSLGENYGYTF	TGTGCCAGCAGCTTGGGGGAGAACTATGGCTACACCTTC
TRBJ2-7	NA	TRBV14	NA	CASSQDGNHYSSYEQYF	TGTGCCAGCAGCCAAGATGGGAATCACTATAGCTCCTACGAGCAGTACTTC
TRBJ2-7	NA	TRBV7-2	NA	CASSLRDIQTYEQYF	TGTGCCAGCAGCTTACGGGACATCCAAACCTACGAGCAGTACTTC
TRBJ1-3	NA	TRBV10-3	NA	CAISESWGLTGNTIYF	TGTGCCATCAGTGAGTCCTGGGGGTTAACTGGAAACACCATATATTTT
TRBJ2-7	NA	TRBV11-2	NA	CASSFMNEQYF	TGTGCCAGCAGCTTCATGAACGAGCAGTACTTC
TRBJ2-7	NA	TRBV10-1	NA	CASAPGPSYEQYF	TGCGCCAGTGCTCCCGGGCCGTCCTACGAGCAGTACTTC